This T cell receptor (beta chain) appears in the sequencing data of a study of metastatic and nonmetastatic thyroid tumors. The overall study: From malignant and benign thyroid patients, repertoires in blood and in tumor or nodule tissue were compared.

Not a single patient had been given any form of treatment at any point before undergoing thyroid surgery. CDR1 and CDR2 from the germline V gene are LGHDT and YNNKEL (reference sequence). This CDR3 has 14 amino acids. The germline V and J ends were trimmed by 4 bases and 10 bases, with 19 bases remaining between them. In this sample, this clone turned up many times. Its target is unknown. General study points: Reports indicated that malignant thyroid tumors showed significantly higher TCR beta diversity than benign nodules did, in blood and tumor.

In the source study's methods: Researchers built a distant-metastasis classifier for papillary thyroid cancer that drew on CDR3 differences across clinicopathological groups. TCRdb re-called the PCR reads with MiXCR. These V and J calls derive from TCRdb rather than the authors' analysis. The sample includes about 37,000 clones, less than 15% of them seen just once. Sequenced input: blood. This sequence was found in a female donor with papillary thyroid cancer or a benign thyroid nodule (not recorded which). Some clones in this sample may be carry-over from other donors' samples. V usage is TRBV3-1 and J usage is TRBJ2-5; D is perhaps TRBD1 or TRBD2 (6 bases each). CDR3 sequence reads: CASSLRRGLGDQYF. In DNA, the CDR3 is TGTGCCAGCAGCCTCCGACGGGGGCTCGGTGACCAGTACTTC.